This T cell receptor (beta chain) was obtained from a study of cytomegalovirus exposure and HLA in healthy donors. Produced via immunoSEQ multiplex PCR; TCRdb's table is partial and in-frame only. The sample lists 250,000 or so clones; about 86% were seen once. The CDR3 has 15 residues. V gave up 5 bases and J gave up 8 bases; unmatched junction bases: 8. Germline V gene sequence: CDR1 MNHNS, CDR2 SASEGT. V and J are TRBV6-1 and TRBJ2-2; 10 positions match TRBD2. This receptor was taken from a man aged 18 to 29 in good health and CMV-seronegative. What was sequenced was PBMCs. CDR3: CASSPSGGPTGELFF. The CDR3 DNA follows: TGTGCCAGCAGTCCTAGCGGGGGCCCTACGGGGGAGCTGTTTTTT.